These 7 T cell receptor beta chains came from one sample sequenced in a study of blood T cell repertoires in COVID-19. Sequencing used immunoSEQ multiplex PCR; TCRdb keeps in-frame clones, though not all of them. The sample contains some 150,000 clones, under 90% of which appear only once. Sequenced: peripheral blood. These receptors originate from a woman in her sixties with active or convalescent COVID-19.

The chain has TRBV6-1 and TRBJ2-1; TRBD1 might be the D (5 bases). Germline CDR1 MNHNS, CDR2 SASEGT. Trimming took off 3 bases at V and 3 bases at J, with 9 bases between the two ends. The CDR3 spans 14 residues. This CDR3 is CASSELRVYNEQFF. CDR3 in DNA: TGTGCCAGCAGTGAGCTCAGGGTCTACAATGAGCAGTTCTTC.

This chain joins TRBV3-1 (or the pseudogene TRBV3-2) and TRBJ1-2, with TRBD1 matching 9 bases. This CDR3 contains 15 residues. From germline, CDR1 is LGHDT and CDR2 YNNKEL (reference sequence). Trimming cost V 4 bases and J 1 base; bases outside gene matches: 4. The CDR3 region is CASSLRQGGNYGYTF. The CDR3 region has the DNA TGTGCCAGCAGCCTTCGACAGGGGGGTAACTATGGCTACACCTTC.

V gene TRBV5-1 combines with J gene TRBJ2-7, with no clear D. Trimming pared 1 base from V and 3 bases from J, leaving 8 bases between. Germline loops: CDR1 SGHRS, CDR2 YFSETQ. CDR3 length equals 13 residues. CDR3 bases: TGCGCCAGCAGCTTGTTCGGTAACTACGAGCAGTACTTC. This translates into CASSLFGNYEQYF.

The chain joins TRBV10-2 to TRBJ1-1; no definite D call. V was cut by 2 bases and J by 3 bases, with 4 bases left in between. The CDR3 length is 12 residues. Germline CDR1 reads WSHSY; CDR2 reads SAAADI. The DNA for the CDR3 is TGCGCCAGCAGTGAGGGAGACACTGAAGCTTTCTTT. Its protein is CASSEGDTEAFF.

The gene calls are TRBV10-3 and TRBJ2-3; the D gene is possibly TRBD1 (5 bases). Trimming removed 0 bases from V and 11 bases from J, with 18 bases in between. This CDR3 is built from 15 residues. Germline V gene data show CDR1 as ENHRY and CDR2 as SYGVKD. The CDR3 sequence is CAISESLGPTVGQYF. Here the CDR3 DNA reads TGTGCCATCAGTGAGTCTCTGGGGCCCACGGTTGGGCAGTATTTT.

In its sample, this clone was seen a few times. This chain connects TRBV28 to TRBJ2-5, with D possibly matching TRBD1 (6 bases). The CDR3 runs 14 residues. Trimming shortened V by 7 bases and J by 5 bases, and 17 bases separated the two germline ends. Germline V gives CDR1 MDHEN, CDR2 SYDVKM. CDR3 DNA sequence: TGTGCCAGCACCCTGACAGGAAGACGGGAGACCCAGTACTTC. Translation: CASTLTGRRETQYF.

In nucleotides, the CDR3 is TGCGCCAGCAGCTTTATTCGGGACACCCTCAACACCGGGGAGCTGTTTTTT. Amino acid sequence: CASSFIRDTLNTGELFF. The V call is TRBV5-1, the J call TRBJ2-2, with D perhaps matching TRBD1 (6 bases). CDR1 and CDR2 from the germline V gene are SGHRS and YFSETQ. V lost 2 bases and J 2 bases, leaving 16 bases between the germline ends. The CDR3 loop spans 17 amino acids.